The T cell receptor (beta chain) under discussion was sequenced for a study of metastatic and nonmetastatic thyroid tumors. Until they underwent thyroid surgery, no patient had received any treatment. This clone showed up just once. What it binds is not known. Original analysis: A distant-metastasis classifier for papillary thyroid cancer was built using CDR3 differences across clinicopathological groups. TCRdb reanalyzed the PCR reads via MiXCR. These V and J calls are TCRdb output, not the study's own analysis. Seen here are roughly 70,000 clones, roughly 18% observed once, and the top ten hold 9.5% to 15%. Study conclusions and caveats: Across blood and tumor, TCR beta diversity in malignant thyroid tumors was reportedly significantly higher than in benign nodules.

Germline loops: CDR1 LGHDT, CDR2 YNNKEL (reference sequence). The V end was cut by 4 bases, the J end by 7 bases, with 26 bases between. The CDR3 is 17 amino acids. V is TRBV3-1 and J is TRBJ2-7; D not certain. Sequenced input: blood. The receptor was isolated from a female donor with papillary thyroid cancer or a benign thyroid nodule (not recorded which). Some clones in this sample may be carry-over from other donors' samples. The CDR3 DNA follows: TGTGCCAGCAGCCCACAACCGATGGGTTACCACTACGAGGAGCAGTACTTC. As protein: CASSPQPMGYHYEEQYF.